A selection of T cell receptor beta chains follows, all from one sample in a study of blood T cell repertoires in COVID-19. Measured with immunoSEQ multiplex PCR; TCRdb has only the in-frame clones, and not every one. The repertoire holds approximately 160,000 clones, with approximately 88% as singletons. The sample consisted of peripheral blood. All receptors derive from a woman older than 75 with active or convalescent COVID-19. CDR3s leave out the opening cysteine and the closing phenylalanine or tryptophan.

CDR3aa: AKHVEVTNEKLF
j_gene: TRBJ1-4
v_gene: TRBV11-3

CDR3aa: ASSGQGLNGYT
j_gene: TRBJ1-2
v_gene: TRBV6-5

CDR3aa: ATSDNSGSGRRVRELF
j_gene: TRBJ2-2
v_gene: TRBV24-1

CDR3aa: ASSPIPGQGHNEQF
j_gene: TRBJ2-1
v_gene: TRBV27

CDR3aa: ASRTGSMNTEAF
j_gene: TRBJ1-1
v_gene: TRBV5-1

CDR3aa: ASSPHGGDQPQH
j_gene: TRBJ1-5
v_gene: TRBV6-2/TRBV6-3

CDR3aa: ASSPDRASSGNTIY
j_gene: TRBJ1-3
v_gene: TRBV18

CDR3aa: ASQDGRPLTLSGNTEAF
j_gene: TRBJ1-1
v_gene: TRBV12-5

CDR3aa: ASSSEVFSNQPQH
j_gene: TRBJ1-5
v_gene: TRBV19

CDR3aa: ASSQGQGHYGYT
j_gene: TRBJ1-2
v_gene: TRBV14

CDR3aa: ASSDFDRSNTEAF
j_gene: TRBJ1-1
v_gene: TRBV4-1